This TCR beta chain is from a study of cytomegalovirus exposure and HLA in healthy donors. The CDR3 length is 14 residues. The ends were cut back, 2 bases at V and 7 bases at J, with 14 bases in the middle. The germline gives CDR1 MNHEY, CDR2 SVGAGI. The PCR was carried out with 60 Vbeta primers and 13 Jbeta primers. Sequencing used immunoSEQ multiplex PCR; TCRdb keeps in-frame clones, though not all of them. The table lists 200,000 or so clones, roughly 80% of them singletons. The sequencing input was PBMCs. The chain carries TRBV6-5 and TRBJ1-2, with D possibly TRBD1 on 6 matching bases. The source of this sequence is a man in his fifties in good health and CMV-seronegative. In DNA, the CDR3 is TGTGCCAGCAGTTACGCCGGGCAGGGGACTGGCTACACCTTC. It is translated as CASSYAGQGTGYTF.